This T cell receptor (beta chain) is from a study of tumor-infiltrating lymphocytes in primary liver carcinoma. Across the whole study: Subjects consisted of male and female patients aged 30 to 69 years. The yield of productive TCRbeta reads per sample was roughly 3.5 to 7.5 million and was similar across tissue types.

Scientists recovered RNA and DNA together from about 20-30 mg of unsorted bulk tissue. TCR beta cDNA was prepared out of roughly 520 ng total RNA by means of a constant-region primer. Each TCR beta library was derived from three nested multiplex PCR rounds that employed slightly modified ARM-PCR. TCRdb called the multiplex PCR reads again in MiXCR, with one record for every CDR3 protein. The data show about 130,000 distinct CDR3 sequences, 64% seen once. The sequence derives from a woman aged 55 to 70 with primary liver carcinoma and hepatitis B virus infection. Source material: liver tumor tissue from sampling region 3. Subset in this sample: tumor region T3, left-lateral pole.

The CDR3 DNA reads TGCAGTGCTAGAGATCAAGGCCTCAAGATAGCTTTCTTT. It yields the protein CSARDQGLKIAFF. The rearrangement links TRBV20-1 to TRBJ1-1; D ambiguous. Germline V gene data show CDR1 as DFQATT and CDR2 as SNEGSKA (reference sequence). The V end was cut by 0 bases, the J end by 10 bases, with 15 bases between. The CDR3 spans 13 residues.